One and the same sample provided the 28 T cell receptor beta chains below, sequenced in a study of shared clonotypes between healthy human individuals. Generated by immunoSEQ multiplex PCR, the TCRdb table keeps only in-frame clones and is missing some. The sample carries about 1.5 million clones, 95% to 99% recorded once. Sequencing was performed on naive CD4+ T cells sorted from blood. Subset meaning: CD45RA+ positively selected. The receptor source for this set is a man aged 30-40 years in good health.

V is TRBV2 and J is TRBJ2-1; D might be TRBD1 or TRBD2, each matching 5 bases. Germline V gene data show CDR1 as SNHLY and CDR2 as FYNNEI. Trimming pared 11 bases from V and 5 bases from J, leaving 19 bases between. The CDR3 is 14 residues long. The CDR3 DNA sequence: TGTGCCGGGGGACCAACCCAAAGGGACAATGAGCAGTTCTTC. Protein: CAGGPTQRDNEQFF.

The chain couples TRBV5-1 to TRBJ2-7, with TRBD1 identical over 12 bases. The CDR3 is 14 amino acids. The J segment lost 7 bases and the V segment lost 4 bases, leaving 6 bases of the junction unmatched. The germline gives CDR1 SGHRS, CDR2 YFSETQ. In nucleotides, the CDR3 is TGCGCCAGCAGCCCGGGACAGGGGGCCAGTGAGCAGTACTTC. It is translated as CASSPGQGASEQYF.

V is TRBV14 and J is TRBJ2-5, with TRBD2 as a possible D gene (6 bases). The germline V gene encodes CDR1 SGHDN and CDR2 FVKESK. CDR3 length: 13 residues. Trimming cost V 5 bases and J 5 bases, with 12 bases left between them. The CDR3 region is CASSTQGLETQYF. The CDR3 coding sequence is TGTGCCAGCAGCACTCAGGGACTGGAGACCCAGTACTTC.

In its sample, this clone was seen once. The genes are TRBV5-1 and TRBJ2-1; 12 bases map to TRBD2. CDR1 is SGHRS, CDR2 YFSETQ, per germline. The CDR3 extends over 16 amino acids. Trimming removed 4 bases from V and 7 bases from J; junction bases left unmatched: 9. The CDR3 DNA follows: TGCGCCAGCAGCCCTCCGGGACTAGCGGGTCTTAATGAGCAGTTCTTC. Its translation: CASSPPGLAGLNEQFF.

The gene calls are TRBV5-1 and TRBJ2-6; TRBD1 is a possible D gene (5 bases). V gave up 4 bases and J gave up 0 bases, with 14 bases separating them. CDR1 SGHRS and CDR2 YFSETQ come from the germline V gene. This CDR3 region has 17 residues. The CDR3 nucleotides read TGCGCCAGCAGCCAGGTCACAGGAAGCTCTGGGGCCAACGTCCTGACTTTC. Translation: CASSQVTGSSGANVLTF.

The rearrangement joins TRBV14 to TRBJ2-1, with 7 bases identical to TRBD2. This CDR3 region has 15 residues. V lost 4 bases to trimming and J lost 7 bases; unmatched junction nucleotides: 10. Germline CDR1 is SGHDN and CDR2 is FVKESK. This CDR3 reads CASSPLAGAENEQFF. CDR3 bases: TGTGCCAGCAGCCCTCTCGCGGGAGCGGAGAATGAGCAGTTCTTC.

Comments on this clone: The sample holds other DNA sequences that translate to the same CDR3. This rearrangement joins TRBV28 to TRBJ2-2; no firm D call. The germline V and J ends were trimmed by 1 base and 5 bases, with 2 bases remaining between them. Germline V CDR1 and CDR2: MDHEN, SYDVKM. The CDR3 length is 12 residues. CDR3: CASSLLTGELFF. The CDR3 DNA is TGTGCCAGCAGTTTATTAACCGGGGAGCTGTTTTTT. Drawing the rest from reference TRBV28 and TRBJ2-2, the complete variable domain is DVKVTQSSRYLVKRTGEKVFLECVQDMDHENMFWYRQDPGLGLRLIYFSYDVKMKEKGDIPEGYSVSREKKERFSLILESASTNQTSMYLCASSLLTGELFFGEGSRLTVL.

CDR3 DNA sequence: TGCGCCAGCAGCCACGGACAGACCTACGAGCAGTACTTC. This encodes CASSHGQTYEQYF. The J gene is TRBJ2-7, the V gene TRBV5-1, with D tentatively TRBD1 (6 bases). CDR1 and CDR2 from the germline V gene are SGHRS and YFSETQ. This CDR3 contains 13 residues. V dropped 4 bases and J dropped 2 bases, with 10 bases sitting between them.

In DNA form, the CDR3 reads TGTGCCTGGAGTAGGAACCTACCGTCCACAGATACGCAGTATTTT. It specifies CAWSRNLPSTDTQYF. The genes are TRBV30 and TRBJ2-3; D ambiguous. The CDR3 sequence is 15 residues long. Between the trimmed V and J ends, which lost 2 bases and 2 bases, there was a span of 14 bases. Germline values: CDR1 GTSNPN, CDR2 SVGIG (reference sequence).

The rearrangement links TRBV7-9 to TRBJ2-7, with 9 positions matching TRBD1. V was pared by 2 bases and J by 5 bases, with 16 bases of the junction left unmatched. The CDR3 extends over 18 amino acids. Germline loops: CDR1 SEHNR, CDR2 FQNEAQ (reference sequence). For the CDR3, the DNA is TGTGCCAGCAGCTTAACAAAGGGACAGGGATTAGGTGTCCACGAGCAGTACTTC. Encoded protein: CASSLTKGQGLGVHEQYF.

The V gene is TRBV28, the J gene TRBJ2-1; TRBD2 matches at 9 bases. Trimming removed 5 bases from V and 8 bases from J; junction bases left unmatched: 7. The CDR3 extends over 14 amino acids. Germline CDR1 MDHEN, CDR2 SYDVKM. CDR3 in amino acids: CASSPPGLAYEQFF. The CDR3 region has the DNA TGTGCCAGCAGTCCCCCGGGACTAGCATATGAGCAGTTCTTC. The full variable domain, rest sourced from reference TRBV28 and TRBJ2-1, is DVKVTQSSRYLVKRTGEKVFLECVQDMDHENMFWYRQDPGLGLRLIYFSYDVKMKEKGDIPEGYSVSREKKERFSLILESASTNQTSMYLCASSPPGLAYEQFFGPGTRLTVL.

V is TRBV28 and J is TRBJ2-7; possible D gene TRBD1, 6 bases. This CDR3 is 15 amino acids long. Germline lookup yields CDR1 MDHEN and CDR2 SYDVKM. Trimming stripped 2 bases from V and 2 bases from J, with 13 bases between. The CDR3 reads CASSLKSKGAYEQYF. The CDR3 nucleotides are TGTGCCAGCAGTTTAAAGTCGAAGGGGGCCTACGAGCAGTACTTC.

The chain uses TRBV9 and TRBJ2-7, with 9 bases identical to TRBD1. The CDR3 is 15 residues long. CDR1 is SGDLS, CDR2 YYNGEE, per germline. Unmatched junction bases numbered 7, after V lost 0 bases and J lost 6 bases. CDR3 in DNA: TGTGCCAGCAGCGTAGGATCGGGACAGGGTTCCGAGCAGTACTTC. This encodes CASSVGSGQGSEQYF. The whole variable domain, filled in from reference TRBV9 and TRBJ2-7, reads DSGVTQTPKHLITATGQRVTLRCSPRSGDLSVYWYQQSLDQGLQFLIQYYNGEERAKGNILERFSAQQFPDLHSELNLSSLELGDSALYFCASSVGSGQGSEQYFGPGTRLTVT.

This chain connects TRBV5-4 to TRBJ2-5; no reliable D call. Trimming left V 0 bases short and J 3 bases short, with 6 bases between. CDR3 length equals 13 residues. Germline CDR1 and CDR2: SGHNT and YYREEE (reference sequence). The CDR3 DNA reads TGTGCCAGCAGCTTGGGTTATGAAGAGACCCAGTACTTC. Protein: CASSLGYEETQYF. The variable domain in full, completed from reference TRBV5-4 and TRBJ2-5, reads ETGVTQSPTHLIKTRGQQVTLRCSSQSGHNTVSWYQQALGQGPQFIFQYYREEENGRGNFPPRFSGLQFPNYSSELNVNALELDDSALYLCASSLGYEETQYFGPGTRLLVL.

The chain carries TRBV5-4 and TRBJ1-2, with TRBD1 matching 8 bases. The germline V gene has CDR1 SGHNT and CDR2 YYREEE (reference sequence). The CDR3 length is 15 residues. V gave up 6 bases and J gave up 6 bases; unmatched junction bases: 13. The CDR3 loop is CASTLRDRPINGYTF. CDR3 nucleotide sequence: TGTGCCAGCACCCTAAGGGACAGGCCTATCAATGGCTACACCTTC.

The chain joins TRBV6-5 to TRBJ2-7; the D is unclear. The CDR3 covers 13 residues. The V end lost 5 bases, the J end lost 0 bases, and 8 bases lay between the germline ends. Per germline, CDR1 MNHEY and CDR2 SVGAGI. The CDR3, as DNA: TGTGCCAGCAGTGACGCCAACTCCTACGAGCAGTACTTC. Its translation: CASSDANSYEQYF.

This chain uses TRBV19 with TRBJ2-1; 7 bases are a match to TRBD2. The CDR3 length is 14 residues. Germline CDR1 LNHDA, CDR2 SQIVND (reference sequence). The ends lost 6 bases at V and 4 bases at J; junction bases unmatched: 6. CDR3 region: CASRGGGLYNEQFF. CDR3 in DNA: TGTGCCAGTAGGGGGGGAGGGTTATACAATGAGCAGTTCTTC.

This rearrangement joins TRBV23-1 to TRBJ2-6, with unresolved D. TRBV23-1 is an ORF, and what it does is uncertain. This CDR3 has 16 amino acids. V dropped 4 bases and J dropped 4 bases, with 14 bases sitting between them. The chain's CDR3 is CASSRPQKAGANVLTF. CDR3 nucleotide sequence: TGCGCCAGCAGTCGACCCCAGAAAGCCGGGGCCAACGTCCTGACTTTC.

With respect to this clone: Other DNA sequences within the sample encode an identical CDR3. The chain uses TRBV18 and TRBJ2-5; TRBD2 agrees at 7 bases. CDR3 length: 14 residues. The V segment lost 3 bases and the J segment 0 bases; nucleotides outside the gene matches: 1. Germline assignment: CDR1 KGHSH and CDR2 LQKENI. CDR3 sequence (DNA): TGTGCCAGCTCACCGCTAGCGGACCAAGAGACCCAGTACTTC. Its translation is CASSPLADQETQYF.

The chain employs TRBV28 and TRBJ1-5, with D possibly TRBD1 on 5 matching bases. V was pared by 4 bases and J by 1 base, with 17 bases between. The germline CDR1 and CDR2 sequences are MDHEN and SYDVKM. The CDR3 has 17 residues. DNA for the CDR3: TGTGCCAGCAGTTCCAGAATCCCCACAGGAAGCAATCAGCCCCAGCATTTT. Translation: CASSSRIPTGSNQPQHF.

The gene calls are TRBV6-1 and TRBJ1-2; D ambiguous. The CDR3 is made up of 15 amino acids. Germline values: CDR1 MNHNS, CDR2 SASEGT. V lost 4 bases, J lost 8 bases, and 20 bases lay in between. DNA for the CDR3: TGTGCCAGCAGTGCGATCTCCGGCCCCGGATTGGGCTACACCTTC. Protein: CASSAISGPGLGYTF.

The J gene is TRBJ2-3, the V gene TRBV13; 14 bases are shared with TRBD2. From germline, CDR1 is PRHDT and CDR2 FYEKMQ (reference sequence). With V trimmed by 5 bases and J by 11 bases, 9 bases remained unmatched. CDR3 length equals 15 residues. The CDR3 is CASSPSTSGRARQYF. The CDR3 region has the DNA TGTGCCAGCAGCCCCTCGACTAGCGGGAGGGCAAGGCAGTATTTT.

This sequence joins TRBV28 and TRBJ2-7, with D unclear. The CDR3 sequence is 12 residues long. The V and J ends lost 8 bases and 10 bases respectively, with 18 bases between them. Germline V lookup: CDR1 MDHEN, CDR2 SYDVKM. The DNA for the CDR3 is TGTGCCAGCGGCCAAAAACCCCCAAAACAGTACTTC. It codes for CASGQKPPKQYF.

This chain's CDR3 is CASSLVPGPPGNTIYF. CDR3 coding DNA: TGTGCCAGCAGCTTAGTCCCGGGTCCCCCTGGAAACACCATATATTTT. V and J are TRBV11-2 and TRBJ1-3; D is ambiguous. Germline V gene data show CDR1 as SGHAT and CDR2 as FQNNGV. V lost 1 base and J lost 2, with 12 bases in between. This CDR3 is built from 16 residues.

DNA of the CDR3: TGTGCCAGCAGCCGACTAGCGGGAGGAGACGAGCAGTACTTC. Encoded protein: CASSRLAGGDEQYF. The chain employs TRBV28 and TRBJ2-7; 13 bases match TRBD2. The CDR3 sequence is 14 residues long. The germline CDR1 and CDR2 sequences are MDHEN and SYDVKM. Trimming cost V 6 bases and J 5 bases; bases outside gene matches: 4.

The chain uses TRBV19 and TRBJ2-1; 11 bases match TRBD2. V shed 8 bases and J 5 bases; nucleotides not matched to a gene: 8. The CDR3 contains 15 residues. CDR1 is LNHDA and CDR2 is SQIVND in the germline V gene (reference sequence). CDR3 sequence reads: CASRLAGPPHNEQFF. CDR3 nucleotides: TGTGCCAGTCGACTAGCGGGGCCCCCACACAATGAGCAGTTCTTC.

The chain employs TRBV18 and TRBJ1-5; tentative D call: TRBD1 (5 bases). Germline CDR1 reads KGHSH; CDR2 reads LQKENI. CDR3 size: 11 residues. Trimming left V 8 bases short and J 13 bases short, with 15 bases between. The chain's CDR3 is CASQGEGPQHF. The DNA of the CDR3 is TGTGCCAGCCAAGGGGAGGGGCCGCAGCATTTT.

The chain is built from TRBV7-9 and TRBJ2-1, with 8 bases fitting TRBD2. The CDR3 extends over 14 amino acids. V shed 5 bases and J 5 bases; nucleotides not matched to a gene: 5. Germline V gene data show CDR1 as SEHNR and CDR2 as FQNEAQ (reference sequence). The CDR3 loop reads CASSQRELHNEQFF. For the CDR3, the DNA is TGTGCCAGCAGCCAGCGGGAGCTCCACAATGAGCAGTTCTTC.